The 31 T cell receptor beta chains below were found in one sample sequenced in a study of blood T cell repertoires in COVID-19. Measured with immunoSEQ multiplex PCR; TCRdb has only the in-frame clones, and not every one. The sample shows around 310,000 clones, over 85% of them seen only once. Sequenced: PBMCs or T cells enriched from blood (not recorded which). These TCRs come from a woman younger than 45 who had recovered from COVID-19.

The V and J genes are TRBV6-4 and TRBJ1-2; 9 bases are a match to TRBD1. The junction had 7 bases not matched to a gene; V was cut back by 1 base and J by 7 bases. The CDR3 is made up of 15 amino acids. CDR1 is MRHNA and CDR2 is SNTAGT in the germline V gene. This CDR3 reads CASSDWRDRARGYTF. The CDR3 bases are TGTGCCAGCAGTGACTGGAGGGACAGGGCGCGTGGCTACACCTTC.

The rearrangement joins TRBV7-9 to TRBJ1-3; 7 nucleotides align to TRBD1. The CDR3 contains 17 residues. Trimming cost V 0 bases and J 0 bases; bases outside gene matches: 5. Germline V gene data show CDR1 as SEHNR and CDR2 as FQNEAQ (reference sequence). DNA for the CDR3: TGTGCCAGCAGCTTAGCCCCGGGACAGTACTCTGGAAACACCATATATTTT. Its translation is CASSLAPGQYSGNTIYF.

CDR3 sequence reads: CASSQGGRVSGYTF. CDR3 nucleotide sequence: TGTGCCAGCAGCCAAGGAGGCAGGGTGAGTGGCTACACCTTC. This chain joins TRBV3-1 (or the pseudogene TRBV3-2) and TRBJ1-2; D might be TRBD1 (5 bases). V lost 1 base, J lost 7 bases, and 13 bases lay in between. CDR1 LGHDT and CDR2 YNNKEL come from the germline V gene (reference sequence). The CDR3 has 14 amino acids.

The rearrangement uses TRBV4-1 and TRBJ1-2; 8 bases are shared with TRBD1. CDR1 is MGHRA and CDR2 is YSYEKL in the germline V gene. CDR3 length: 15 amino acids. V gave up 2 bases and J gave up 6 bases; unmatched junction bases: 8. The CDR3 sequence is CASSQPTGGQDGYTF. CDR3 nucleotides: TGCGCCAGCAGCCAACCCACAGGGGGTCAGGATGGCTACACCTTC.

This chain joins TRBV5-6 and TRBJ2-1; 13 bases align to TRBD2. The CDR3 contains 19 residues. CDR1 is SGHDT, CDR2 YYEEEE, per germline. V lost 2 bases and J lost 1; bases outside the gene matches: 9. CDR3 sequence: CASSFAWTSGSPSYNEQFF. The CDR3 DNA follows: TGTGCCAGCAGCTTTGCCTGGACTAGCGGGAGCCCGTCCTACAATGAGCAGTTCTTC.

The V and J genes are TRBV7-2 and TRBJ1-1; perhaps TRBD1 as D (5 bases). V was cut by 1 base and J by 4 bases, with 13 bases left in between. In germline, CDR1 is SGHTA, CDR2 FQGNSA. The CDR3 runs 15 residues. Here the CDR3 DNA reads TGTGCCAGCAGCTTAGATTACCAGGGAGGCACTGAAGCTTTCTTT. It specifies CASSLDYQGGTEAFF.

The CDR3 region is CASSPETVNTEAFF. CDR3 DNA: TGTGCCAGCAGCCCAGAGACAGTGAACACTGAAGCTTTCTTT. The gene calls are TRBV3-1 (or the pseudogene TRBV3-2) and TRBJ1-1; a possible D gene is TRBD1 (5 bases). There are 14 residues in the CDR3. Trimming pared 4 bases from V and 0 bases from J, leaving 9 bases between. Germline V gene lookup returns CDR1 LGHDT and CDR2 YNNKEL (reference sequence).

The genes are TRBV5-1 and TRBJ2-7; 11 nucleotides align to TRBD2. The junction had 4 bases not matched to a gene; V was cut back by 6 bases and J by 5 bases. This CDR3 has 13 residues. Germline values: CDR1 SGHRS, CDR2 YFSETQ. CDR3 in amino acids: CASKLAGVNEQYF. The CDR3 region has the DNA TGCGCCAGCAAACTAGCGGGAGTTAACGAGCAGTACTTC.

The chain's CDR3 is CATTSRDREFHNEQFF. The DNA for the CDR3 is TGTGCCACCACCTCCCGGGACAGGGAATTCCACAATGAGCAGTTCTTC. The chain has TRBV24-1 and TRBJ2-1; 9 bases are a match to TRBD1. Losses at the gene ends were 8 bases for V and 5 bases for J; bases not matched to a gene: 12. Germline V gene data show CDR1 as KGHDR and CDR2 as SFDVKD. The CDR3 contains 16 residues.

The rearrangement joins TRBV6-2 or TRBV6-3 to TRBJ2-7; 9 bases agree with TRBD1. CDR1 is MNHEY and CDR2 is SVGEGT in the germline V gene. V was pared by 6 bases and J by 3 bases, with 9 bases of the junction left unmatched. This CDR3 region has 15 residues. The CDR3 DNA reads as TGTGCCAGCAGCCCCGGACAGGGGACGAACTACGAGCAGTACTTC. Encoded protein: CASSPGQGTNYEQYF.

This clone was detected only once. The CDR3, as DNA: TGCGCCAGCAGCTTGTATGTTTCAGGGACAAACGAGCAGTACTTC. Translation gives CASSLYVSGTNEQYF. J is TRBJ2-7 and V is TRBV5-1; tentative D call: TRBD1 (6 bases). V was cut by 1 base and J by 5 bases, with 16 bases left in between. The CDR3 is made up of 15 amino acids. Germline CDR1 is SGHRS and CDR2 is YFSETQ. The variable domain in full, completed from reference TRBV5-1 and TRBJ2-7, reads KAGVTQTPRYLIKTRGQQVTLSCSPISGHRSVSWYQQTPGQGLQFLFEYFSETQRNKGNFPGRFSGRQFSNSRSEMNVSTLELGDSALYLCASSLYVSGTNEQYFGPGTRLTVT.

CDR3 DNA sequence: TGTGCCATTCGGGTGGGATTGGACAGTCACTCTGGAAACACCATATATTTT. The encoded protein is CAIRVGLDSHSGNTIYF. This chain connects TRBV10-3 to TRBJ1-3; D might be TRBD1 (6 bases). The CDR3 consists of 17 residues. Germline CDR1 is ENHRY and CDR2 is SYGVKD. The V gene lost 9 bases and the J gene lost 0 bases, with 21 bases spanning the gap.

The rearrangement joins TRBV7-6 to TRBJ1-1, with D possibly TRBD1 on 5 matching bases. CDR3 length equals 15 residues. Trimming removed 2 bases from V and 6 bases from J, with 16 bases in between. Germline V CDR1 and CDR2: SGHVS, FNYEAQ. In DNA form, the CDR3 reads TGTGCCAGCAGCTTATGGGCGGGGGGACGGGCTGAAGCTTTCTTT. It translates to CASSLWAGGRAEAFF.

This CDR3 reads CASRKSGVWRVNTEAFF. As DNA, the CDR3 is TGTGCCAGCAGAAAATCAGGGGTGTGGCGGGTGAACACTGAAGCTTTCTTT. The chain has TRBV28 and TRBJ1-1, with a weak D call TRBD1 (6 bases). Looked up from germline, CDR1 is MDHEN and CDR2 is SYDVKM. The CDR3 loop spans 17 amino acids. The V end lost 6 bases, the J end lost 0 bases, and 20 bases lay between the germline ends. Supplemented by reference TRBV28 and TRBJ1-1, the full variable domain reads DVKVTQSSRYLVKRTGEKVFLECVQDMDHENMFWYRQDPGLGLRLIYFSYDVKMKEKGDIPEGYSVSREKKERFSLILESASTNQTSMYLCASRKSGVWRVNTEAFFGQGTRLTVV.

The chain uses TRBV28 and TRBJ1-2; TRBD1 matches 11 bases. Germline V gene data show CDR1 as MDHEN and CDR2 as SYDVKM. The V and J ends lost 2 bases and 8 bases, in that order; junction bases with no gene match: 7. The CDR3 consists of 15 residues. The CDR3 spells CASSLPGQGARGYTF. As DNA, the CDR3 is TGTGCCAGCAGTTTACCCGGACAGGGGGCTCGAGGCTACACCTTC.

This clone was recorded only once. The chain recombines TRBV2 with TRBJ2-7, with 7 bases identical to TRBD2. Germline V gives CDR1 SNHLY, CDR2 FYNNEI. This CDR3 contains 13 residues. After removal of 10 bases from V and 2 bases from J, the junction contained 8 bases not matched to a gene. CDR3 DNA sequence: TGTGCCACCCAGCGGGACGGCCCCTACGAGCAGTACTTC. This gives the protein CATQRDGPYEQYF.

Of note for this clone: The sample carries other DNA sequences with the same CDR3. The rearrangement joins TRBV6-4 to TRBJ2-2; 8 bases fit TRBD2. Germline lookup yields CDR1 MRHNA and CDR2 SNTAGT. The CDR3 is 14 amino acids. V lost 8 bases and J lost 1; bases outside the gene matches: 3. As DNA, the CDR3 is TGTGCCAGCCGACTAGCGTTGAACACCGGGGAGCTGTTTTTT. Translated, it gives CASRLALNTGELFF.

The chain combines TRBV10-3 with TRBJ2-3; 14 nucleotides line up with TRBD2. Germline V gene data show CDR1 as ENHRY and CDR2 as SYGVKD. This CDR3 comprises 16 residues. Unmatched junction bases numbered 7, after V lost 5 bases and J lost 6 bases. The CDR3 nucleotides read TGTGCCATCAGTTTTGGGACTAGCGGGAGTGCGGATACGCAGTATTTT. This codes for CAISFGTSGSADTQYF.

The chain combines TRBV6-2 or TRBV6-3 with TRBJ1-2; weak D call: TRBD1 (6 bases). Germline CDR1 is MNHEY and CDR2 is SVGEGT. V gave up 2 bases and J gave up 3 bases, with 22 bases separating them. This CDR3 spans 18 amino acids. CDR3 amino acids: CASSYDRLGAPPDYGYTF. The CDR3 region has the DNA TGTGCCAGCAGTTACGATAGGCTGGGGGCGCCCCCGGACTATGGCTACACCTTC.

The chain is built from TRBV11-2 and TRBJ2-7; possibly TRBD1 for D (6 bases). With 6 bases removed from V and 9 bases from J, the gap between germline ends came to 18 bases. The CDR3 has 13 amino acids. The V gene's germline CDR1 is SGHAT and CDR2 FQNNGV. In DNA form, the CDR3 reads TGTGCCAGCAGAGATCAGGGGATTCGTCCGCAGTACTTC. It codes for CASRDQGIRPQYF.

V and J are TRBV27 and TRBJ2-1, with 10 bases lining up with TRBD2. Germline-derived CDR1 and CDR2 are MNHEY and SMNVEV (reference sequence). CDR3 size: 16 residues. V lost 5 bases to trimming and J lost 4 bases; unmatched junction nucleotides: 8. Here the CDR3 reads CASSTSSGSRYNEQFF. As DNA, the CDR3 is TGTGCCAGCAGTACCTCTAGCGGGAGTCGGTACAATGAGCAGTTCTTC.

The chain couples TRBV2 to TRBJ2-5; no definite D call. Germline lookup yields CDR1 SNHLY and CDR2 FYNNEI. V was trimmed by 7 bases and J by 0 bases, leaving 9 bases between them. This CDR3 has 13 residues. This CDR3 is CASTPEYQETQYF. The CDR3 nucleotides read TGTGCCAGCACCCCTGAGTACCAAGAGACCCAGTACTTC.

V usage is TRBV6-2 or TRBV6-3 and J usage is TRBJ1-1, with a tentative D call TRBD1 (5 bases). V was pared by 2 bases and J by 5 bases, with 9 bases between. The germline V gene encodes CDR1 MNHEY and CDR2 SVGEGT. The CDR3 has 13 amino acids. CDR3 in amino acids: CASSYHTGTEAFF. The CDR3 DNA reads TGTGCCAGCAGTTACCATACAGGTACTGAAGCTTTCTTT.

This CDR3 is CASSPPGLYQETQYF. CDR3 DNA: TGTGCCAGCTCACCACCTGGACTATATCAAGAGACCCAGTACTTC. The genes are TRBV18 and TRBJ2-5; possibly TRBD2 for D (6 bases). This CDR3 region has 15 residues. Germline lookup yields CDR1 KGHSH and CDR2 LQKENI. V lost 0 bases, J lost 2 bases, and 10 bases lay in between.

This sequence joins TRBV9 and TRBJ1-1, with D unresolved. The CDR3 covers 13 residues. Trimming took 5 bases from V and 3 from J, leaving 11 bases between them. Germline assignment: CDR1 SGDLS and CDR2 YYNGEE. CDR3 sequence reads: CASSRDTYTEAFF. CDR3 DNA: TGTGCCAGCAGTCGCGACACTTACACTGAAGCTTTCTTT.

The V gene is TRBV14, the J gene TRBJ1-1, with 8 bases identical to TRBD1. Germline CDR1 is SGHDN and CDR2 is FVKESK. V lost 2 bases, J lost 3 bases, and 8 bases stayed unmatched. The CDR3 contains 16 residues. The CDR3 DNA follows: TGTGCCAGCAGCCAACTATCAGGGGGCTGGTACACTGAAGCTTTCTTT. This sequence encodes CASSQLSGGWYTEAFF.

The chain carries TRBV6-7 and TRBJ1-5, with D possibly being TRBD1 (5 bases). TRBV6-7 is identified as an open reading frame with a role that is uncertain. CDR3 length equals 17 residues. Trimming left V 2 bases short and J 1 base short, with 15 bases between. The CDR3, as DNA: TGTGCCAGCAGTTACCCAACAGGTTGGGAAAGCAATCAGCCCCAGCATTTT. Its protein is CASSYPTGWESNQPQHF.

The chain employs TRBV4-1 and TRBJ2-1; 7 nucleotides match TRBD2. J lost 0 bases, V lost 2 bases, and 4 bases had no gene match. The length of the CDR3 is 16 residues. Germline assignment: CDR1 MGHRA and CDR2 YSYEKL. In nucleotides, the CDR3 is TGCGCCAGCAGCCAAAAGCGGGGTCTCTCCTACAATGAGCAGTTCTTC. It codes for CASSQKRGLSYNEQFF.

V gene TRBV9 combines with J gene TRBJ1-1; D not certain. Germline V gene lookup returns CDR1 SGDLS and CDR2 YYNGEE. The ends were cut back, 3 bases at V and 0 bases at J, with 3 bases in the middle. This CDR3 region has 12 residues. CDR3 protein: CASSDMNTEAFF. In nucleotides, the CDR3 is TGTGCCAGCAGCGACATGAACACTGAAGCTTTCTTT.

V is TRBV12-3 or TRBV12-4 and J is TRBJ2-7; 11 bases match TRBD1. Germline trimming cut 9 bases from V and 6 bases from J; bases unmatched to any gene: 7. CDR3 length: 13 amino acids. In DNA form, the CDR3 reads TGTGCCAGTGGACAGGGGGCTCCATCCGAGCAGTACTTC. It is translated as CASGQGAPSEQYF.

The chain employs TRBV19 and TRBJ1-5; D unresolved. There are 13 residues in the CDR3. Germline V CDR1 and CDR2: LNHDA, SQIVND (reference sequence). Trimming stripped 6 bases from V and 2 bases from J, with 8 bases between. This CDR3 is CASSDIGNQPQHF. The CDR3 nucleotides read TGTGCCAGTAGCGACATAGGCAATCAGCCCCAGCATTTT. The complete variable domain, with remaining parts taken from reference TRBV19 and TRBJ1-5, reads DGGITQSPKYLFRKEGQNVTLSCEQNLNHDAMYWYRQDPGQGLRLIYYSQIVNDFQKGDIAEGYSVSREKKESFPLTVTSAQKNPTAFYLCASSDIGNQPQHFGDGTRLSIL.